The 16 T cell receptor beta chains given below trace back to one sample, sequenced in a study of cytomegalovirus exposure and HLA in healthy donors. Both 60 Vbeta primers and 13 Jbeta primers went into the PCR. This table comes from immunoSEQ multiplex PCR, and its TCRdb copy is limited to in-frame clones, with some not included. The table lists approximately 140,000 clones, over 75% of them singletons. The material sequenced was PBMCs. The receptors come from a man under 40 in good health and CMV-seronegative.

This clone was seen only a few times. The V gene is TRBV7-9, the J gene TRBJ1-4, with 7 bases aligning to TRBD1. Germline V gene sequence: CDR1 SEHNR, CDR2 FQNEAQ (reference sequence). V was pared by 5 bases and J by 3 bases, with 3 bases of the junction left unmatched. The CDR3 covers 14 residues. Here the CDR3 DNA reads TGTGCCAGCAGCCGAGGGACAGCTAATGAAAAACTGTTTTTT. Its protein is CASSRGTANEKLFF.

Here the CDR3 DNA reads TGTGCCAGCAGCTTGCGGGGACAGGGGGCCCGCTATGGCTACACCTTC. It yields the protein CASSLRGQGARYGYTF. The rearrangement joins TRBV5-6 to TRBJ1-2; 12 nucleotides line up with TRBD1. The germline gives CDR1 SGHDT, CDR2 YYEEEE. This CDR3 is built from 16 residues. V was clipped by 1 base and J by 4 bases; unmatched bases: 5.

The chain employs TRBV6-5 and TRBJ2-5, with D perhaps matching TRBD2 (5 bases). V lost 6 bases and J lost 1, with 15 bases in between. Germline assignment: CDR1 MNHEY and CDR2 SVGAGI. CDR3 size: 15 residues. The chain's CDR3 is CASRVEGVGQETQYF. The CDR3 DNA follows: TGTGCCAGCAGGGTCGAGGGAGTAGGCCAAGAGACCCAGTACTTC.

The chain is built from TRBV28 and TRBJ1-1; 11 bases map to TRBD1. CDR1 and CDR2 from the germline V gene are MDHEN and SYDVKM. V dropped 6 bases and J dropped 3; count of bases not matched to a gene: 15. The CDR3 consists of 18 residues. Here the CDR3 reads CASSSAGTGGQSDTEAFF. The CDR3 region has the DNA TGTGCCAGCAGCTCAGCCGGGACAGGGGGGCAGTCGGACACTGAAGCTTTCTTT.

DNA of the CDR3: TGTGCCAGCAGTGAACGGGGTATCACAGATACGCAGTATTTT. Its protein product is CASSERGITDTQYF. V is TRBV6-1 and J is TRBJ2-3, with D possibly TRBD2 on 5 matching bases. Trimming stripped 2 bases from V and 2 bases from J, with 8 bases between. The CDR3 contains 14 residues. Germline V lookup: CDR1 MNHNS, CDR2 SASEGT.

This clone turned up a few times. The chain has TRBV6-6 and TRBJ1-4; 10 bases agree with TRBD1. The CDR3 runs to 15 residues. Looked up from germline, CDR1 is MNHNY and CDR2 is SVGAGI (reference sequence). J lost 6 bases, V lost 4 bases, and 5 bases had no gene match. The CDR3 coding sequence is TGTGCCAGCAGTTCTCCGGGACAGGGGCATGAAAAACTGTTTTTT. Protein product: CASSSPGQGHEKLFF.

The rearrangement links TRBV27 to TRBJ2-1, with 10 nucleotides matching TRBD2. Germline V CDR1 and CDR2: MNHEY, SMNVEV (reference sequence). J was trimmed by 1 base and V by 7 bases; bases with no gene match: 19. The CDR3 extends over 20 amino acids. The CDR3 DNA is TGTGCCAGCAACCCAGGTGGTATGTCACTAGCGGGGCCTTCCTACAATGAGCAGTTCTTC. Encoded protein: CASNPGGMSLAGPSYNEQFF.

This clone was seen a handful of times. The chain's CDR3 is CASSLFGGDEQYF. The CDR3 nucleotides read TGTGCCAGCAGCCTGTTCGGCGGAGACGAGCAGTACTTC. The chain recombines TRBV14 with TRBJ2-7; D is ambiguous. The CDR3 runs 13 residues. V gave up 4 bases and J gave up 5 bases, with 12 bases separating them. Germline CDR1 and CDR2: SGHDN and FVKESK.

This clone showed up just a few times. This sequence joins TRBV2 and TRBJ1-1, with D possibly matching TRBD1 (6 bases). The CDR3 extends over 13 amino acids. The V end lost 3 bases, the J end lost 1 base, and 6 bases lay between the germline ends. CDR1 SNHLY and CDR2 FYNNEI come from the germline V gene. The CDR3 protein is CASSDRGNTEAFF. The DNA of the CDR3 is TGTGCCAGCAGTGACAGGGGGAACACTGAAGCTTTCTTT. The entire variable domain, with the rest obtained from reference TRBV2 and TRBJ1-1, is as follows: EPEVTQTPSHQVTQMGQEVILRCVPISNHLYFYWYRQILGQKVEFLVSFYNNEISEKSEIFDDQFSVERPDGSNFTLKIRSTKLEDSAMYFCASSDRGNTEAFFGQGTRLTVV.

This clone has only one observation. The rearrangement uses TRBV28 and TRBJ1-5; D perhaps matches TRBD1 (6 bases). Trimming stripped 2 bases from V and 4 bases from J, with 15 bases between. The CDR3 is 16 residues long. The germline V gene encodes CDR1 MDHEN and CDR2 SYDVKM. The CDR3 nucleotides read TGTGCCAGCAGTTTAGGGTCTGGGCAGGGGAATCAGCCCCAGCATTTT. It yields the protein CASSLGSGQGNQPQHF.

The gene calls are TRBV28 and TRBJ1-3; 9 positions agree with TRBD1. V lost 6 bases to trimming and J lost 1 base; unmatched junction nucleotides: 7. In germline, CDR1 is MDHEN, CDR2 SYDVKM. The CDR3 runs to 16 residues. The CDR3 region has the DNA TGTGCCAGCAGCTCCATCGGGACAGGGTCTGGAAACACCATATATTTT. This translates into CASSSIGTGSGNTIYF.

The chain recombines TRBV27 with TRBJ2-5; D not certain. The CDR3 totals 13 residues. The V end was cut by 5 bases, the J end by 9 bases, with 16 bases between. Germline CDR1 is MNHEY and CDR2 is SMNVEV (reference sequence). The CDR3 loop reads CASSPTRLDPQYF. The DNA for the CDR3 is TGTGCCAGCAGTCCGACCAGGCTCGATCCCCAGTACTTC.

The CDR3 DNA sequence: TGTGCCAGCAGTTTACTTGGACTAGGGGAGAATGAGCAGTTCTTC. This gives the protein CASSLLGLGENEQFF. The chain uses TRBV28 and TRBJ2-1; 7 bases match TRBD2. This CDR3 contains 15 residues. V shed 2 bases, J shed 7 bases, and the junction held 8 bases outside the gene matches. Per germline, CDR1 MDHEN and CDR2 SYDVKM.

Concerning this clone itself: An end of the junction differs from the germline gene, which may be a read error. The chain has TRBV5-1 and TRBJ1-2; 10 positions match TRBD1. CDR1 SGHRS and CDR2 YFSETQ come from the germline V gene. The CDR3 runs to 16 residues. In nucleotides, the CDR3 is TGCGCCAGCCACTCTAAAGGACAGGGGGAAAGTGAAGGCTACCCCTTC. Its protein product is CASHSKGQGESEGYPF.

V gene TRBV6-5 combines with J gene TRBJ2-5, with a possible D match to TRBD1 (5 bases). CDR3 length equals 12 residues. Trimming shortened V by 7 bases and J by 5 bases, and 11 bases separated the two germline ends. Germline values: CDR1 MNHEY, CDR2 SVGAGI. CDR3 nucleotides: TGTGCCAGCAAAAAAAGGGGTGAGACCCAGTACTTC. Protein product: CASKKRGETQYF.

The chain recombines TRBV6-1 with TRBJ2-5; tentative D call: TRBD2 (5 bases). Germline V gene lookup returns CDR1 MNHNS and CDR2 SASEGT. V lost 2 bases and J 7 bases, leaving 11 bases between the germline ends. The CDR3 extends over 13 amino acids. The CDR3 DNA follows: TGTGCCAGCAGTGAAACCTCGGGGTGGACCCAGTACTTC. It specifies CASSETSGWTQYF.